This T cell receptor (beta chain) stems from a study of shared clonotypes between healthy human individuals. For each subset, genomic DNA was distributed in equal portions over several immunoSEQ plates. Roughly 30,000 T cell genomes (about 0.3 ug DNA) went into each PBMC replicate. Sequenced by immunoSEQ multiplex PCR; TCRdb stores in-frame clones only, minus some. Of hundreds of thousands of clones in the sample, approximately 80% were seen once. This CDR3 is 16 amino acids long. J gave up 7 bases and V 1 base, and 8 bases lay outside the gene matches. CDR1 and CDR2 (germline): SGHAT, FQNNGV. This TCR derives from a woman in her 40s in good health. Some clones in this sample may be carry-over from other donors' samples. The sequenced material came from PBMCs. The J gene is TRBJ2-7, the V gene TRBV11-2; TRBD2 agrees at 12 bases. The CDR3 region has the DNA TGTGCCAGCAGCTTAGTTGCTACTAGCGGGAGGAATGAGCAGTACTTC. Translating gives CASSLVATSGRNEQYF. Together with reference TRBV11-2 and TRBJ2-7, the CDR3 gives the full variable domain: EAGVAQSPRYKIIEKRQSVAFWCNPISGHATLYWYQQILGQGPKLLIQFQNNGVVDDSQLPKDRFSAERLKGVDSTLKIQPAKLEDSAVYLCASSLVATSGRNEQYFGPGTRLTVT.